A single sample is the source of the 4 T cell receptor beta chains below, sequenced in a study of chemoradiotherapy in HPV16-positive cancers. Assay used: immunoSEQ multiplex PCR; TCRdb lists only in-frame clones, some missing. The top ten clones hold more than 35% of a sample with around 9,200 clones, around 74% of them seen once. The sample was tumor tissue, taken from a patient who underwent chemoradiotherapy. Receptors originate from a human donor with HPV-associated anogenital cancer.

Here the CDR3 reads CANLPPPSSGNTIYF. The CDR3 DNA reads as TGCGCCAACCTCCCCCCCCCGAGCTCTGGAAACACCATATATTTT. The genes are TRBV10-1 and TRBJ1-3; D unclear. The CDR3 sequence is 15 residues long. The V end was cut by 10 bases, the J end by 0 bases, with 16 bases between. CDR1 and CDR2 (germline): WNHNN, SYGVQD (reference sequence).

This clone has more than one count but fewer than ten. This chain uses TRBV2 with TRBJ1-5, with a possible D match to TRBD1 (5 bases). The germline V and J ends were trimmed by 3 bases and 7 bases, with 13 bases remaining between them. CDR1 and CDR2 (germline): SNHLY, FYNNEI. The CDR3 extends over 14 amino acids. In DNA form, the CDR3 reads TGTGCCAGCAGTGAGAGTGGGGCGCGGCAGCCCCAGCATTTT. This codes for CASSESGARQPQHF. The entire variable domain, with the rest obtained from reference TRBV2 and TRBJ1-5, is as follows: EPEVTQTPSHQVTQMGQEVILRCVPISNHLYFYWYRQILGQKVEFLVSFYNNEISEKSEIFDDQFSVERPDGSNFTLKIRSTKLEDSAMYFCASSESGARQPQHFGDGTRLSIL.

V and J are TRBV19 and TRBJ1-2, with D unclear. Germline V gene lookup returns CDR1 LNHDA and CDR2 SQIVND (reference sequence). The CDR3 sequence is 12 residues long. Trimming pared 5 bases from V and 4 bases from J, leaving 8 bases between. This CDR3 reads CASSSRTYGYTF. DNA for the CDR3: TGTGCCAGTAGTTCTCGGACCTATGGCTACACCTTC.

V gene TRBV4-3 combines with J gene TRBJ1-4; possibly TRBD1 for D (5 bases). The ends were cut back, 1 base at V and 11 bases at J, with 11 bases in the middle. The CDR3 is made up of 13 amino acids. Germline V gene data show CDR1 as LGHNA and CDR2 as YSLEER. The CDR3 region has the DNA TGCGCCAGCAGCCAAGGAACAGGAGAGAAACTGTTTTTT. This encodes CASSQGTGEKLFF.